This T cell receptor (beta chain) was identified in a study of cytomegalovirus exposure and HLA in healthy donors. General observations from the study: In a later analysis, V- and J-gene trimming of beta chains associated with a DCLRE1C missense variant, replicated independently. Most sequenced TCRs were rare (though some public TCRs occurred in many donors). No immune exposure information besides CMV serostatus was available. A few of the chains that were CMV-associated were confirmed in vitro to be specific for CMV antigens.

The PCR ran on 60 Vbeta and 13 Jbeta primers. Assay used: immunoSEQ multiplex PCR; TCRdb lists only in-frame clones, some missing. The data contain under 80,000 clones, roughly two thirds of them seen just once; the ten biggest clones take up approximately 2.2%. Concerning this clone itself: The antigen is unknown.

CDR3 length: 11 amino acids. CDR1 is MNHNS, CDR2 SASEGT, per germline. V lost 5 bases to trimming and J lost 11 bases, with 12 bases between them. The sequence derives from a woman aged 25 to 45 in good health and CMV-seronegative. Source material: PBMCs. The rearrangement uses TRBV6-1 and TRBJ1-1; D perhaps matches TRBD1 (5 bases). CDR3 residues: CASSSSGGAFF. For the CDR3, the DNA is TGTGCCAGCAGTTCCTCGGGGGGGGCTTTCTTT.